This TCR beta chain appears in the sequencing data of a study of T cells in Graves' hyperthyroidism and ophthalmopathy. Study results and caveats: In simple terms, a model built on 13 V-J features told ophthalmopathy apart from stable hyperthyroidism. Before onset, by a median of approximately 6.2 months, the model predicted ophthalmopathy.

Diagnoses used clinical symptoms, serum thyroxine and TRAb, thyroid ultrasound and orbital computed tomography. In this sample, this clonotype turned up many times. The target antigen is unknown. The germline CDR1 and CDR2 sequences are MDHEN and SYDVKM. The CDR3 runs 15 residues. V shed 8 bases and J shed 0 bases, with 13 bases lying between them. Amplification of TCR beta CDR3 regions used RNA as the template. A first-round RT-PCR of the TCR CDR3 used the HTBI primer set. A single record per CDR3 protein comes from TCRdb applying MiXCR to the multiplex PCR reads. This sample has roughly 350,000 distinct CDR3 sequences, with approximately 15% found just once.

The receptor's source is a woman aged 25 to 39 with Graves' hyperthyroidism. The chain uses TRBV28 and TRBJ1-4, with D unresolved. Sequenced sample: blood. CDR3 sequence: CASLSPGATNEKLFF. In DNA form, the CDR3 reads TGTGCCAGCCTCTCCCCGGGAGCAACTAATGAAAAACTGTTTTTT.